Presented here are 16 T cell receptor beta chains from one specimen sequenced in a study of blood T cell repertoires in COVID-19. The data were produced by immunoSEQ multiplex PCR, yet TCRdb's version contains in-frame clones alone and is incomplete. There are around 150,000 clones in the sample; around four fifths occur only once, and roughly 2% lies in the top ten. Sequencing was performed on peripheral blood. These receptors all come from a man aged 70-80 years with acute or convalescent COVID-19.

V and J are TRBV7-2 and TRBJ1-4; D is undetermined. Trimming shortened V by 5 bases and J by 8 bases, and 12 bases separated the two germline ends. CDR3 length: 13 amino acids. Per the germline V gene, CDR1 is SGHTA and CDR2 is FQGNSA. This CDR3 is CASSPRREEKLFF. CDR3 DNA: TGTGCCAGCAGCCCAAGAAGGGAGGAAAAACTGTTTTTT. Variable domain in full (rest from reference TRBV7-2 and TRBJ1-4): GAGVSQSPSNKVTEKGKDVELRCDPISGHTALYWYRQSLGQGLEFLIYFQGNSAPDKSGLPSDRFSAERTGGSVSTLTIQRTQQEDSAVYLCASSPRREEKLFFGSGTQLSVL.

In this sample, this clone turned up a few times. The V call is TRBV14, the J call TRBJ2-2; TRBD1 agrees at 8 bases. This CDR3 spans 14 amino acids. V shed 2 bases, J shed 5 bases, and the junction held 1 base outside the gene matches. Germline CDR1 and CDR2: SGHDN and FVKESK. DNA for the CDR3: TGTGCCAGCAGCCAACAGGGGGCTACCGGGGAGCTGTTTTTT. Protein sequence: CASSQQGATGELFF.

The chain couples TRBV5-5 to TRBJ1-4, with D maybe TRBD1 (5 bases). The V end was cut by 4 bases, the J end by 2 bases, with 15 bases between. Germline-derived CDR1 and CDR2 are SGHKS and YYEKEE (reference sequence). The CDR3 extends over 16 amino acids. CDR3 bases: TGTGCCAGCAGCAAAGTTCAGGGAACGACTAATGAAAAACTGTTTTTT. Protein: CASSKVQGTTNEKLFF. Supplemented by reference TRBV5-5 and TRBJ1-4, the full variable domain reads DAGVTQSPTHLIKTRGQQVTLRCSPISGHKSVSWYQQVLGQGPQFIFQYYEKEERGRGNFPDRFSARQFPNYSSELNVNALLLGDSALYLCASSKVQGTTNEKLFFGSGTQLSVL.

This chain uses TRBV5-4 with TRBJ1-2, with 7 bases identical to TRBD1. The germline V gene has CDR1 SGHNT and CDR2 YYREEE (reference sequence). The CDR3 runs to 15 residues. The V and J ends lost 4 bases and 6 bases, in that order; junction bases with no gene match: 12. The CDR3 reads CASSLEPTGQDGYTF. CDR3 coding DNA: TGTGCCAGCAGCCTTGAACCGACAGGGCAGGATGGCTACACCTTC.

J is TRBJ1-5 and V is TRBV19; the D gene is possibly TRBD1 (6 bases). CDR3 size: 17 residues. Trimming took 2 bases from V and 1 from J, leaving 15 bases between them. The V gene's germline CDR1 is LNHDA and CDR2 SQIVND (reference sequence). CDR3 region: CASSIISGERSNQPQHF. Here the CDR3 DNA reads TGTGCCAGTAGTATAATTTCAGGGGAGAGGAGCAATCAGCCCCAGCATTTT.

The chain is built from TRBV28 and TRBJ1-4, with TRBD1 identical over 7 bases. Per the germline V gene, CDR1 is MDHEN and CDR2 is SYDVKM. CDR3 length: 15 amino acids. V shed 4 bases, J shed 7 bases, and the junction held 9 bases outside the gene matches. Written as DNA, the CDR3 is TGTGCCAGCAGTTCCTCCGGGACAGCGGGTGAAAAACTGTTTTTT. This gives the protein CASSSSGTAGEKLFF.

The gene calls are TRBV15 and TRBJ2-5, with TRBD2 identical over 10 bases. CDR3 size: 18 residues. V lost 0 bases, J lost 4 bases, and 11 bases stayed unmatched. Germline lookup yields CDR1 LNHNV and CDR2 YYDKDF (reference sequence). CDR3 bases: TGTGCCACCAGCAGAGATGTACTAGCGGGGAAATTTTTAGAGACCCAGTACTTC. This sequence encodes CATSRDVLAGKFLETQYF.

The rearrangement links TRBV18 to TRBJ2-1; 12 nucleotides match TRBD2. Germline CDR1 is KGHSH and CDR2 is LQKENI. The V gene end was trimmed by 6 bases and the J gene end by 7 bases; junction bases not matched to a gene: 10. The CDR3 runs to 16 residues. Here the CDR3 DNA reads TGTGCCAGCTCTTCAGCCCTAGCGGGAGGGGCGAATGAGCAGTTCTTC. This gives the protein CASSSALAGGANEQFF.

This rearrangement joins TRBV19 to TRBJ1-2, with 7 bases fitting TRBD1. This CDR3 is 15 amino acids long. Germline V lookup: CDR1 LNHDA, CDR2 SQIVND (reference sequence). Germline trimming cut 5 bases from V and 6 bases from J; bases unmatched to any gene: 12. This CDR3 reads CASSVLPGGYDGYTF. The CDR3 DNA reads TGTGCCAGTAGTGTCCTCCCAGGGGGGTACGATGGCTACACCTTC.

The chain couples TRBV3-1 (or the pseudogene TRBV3-2) to TRBJ2-7, with 8 bases lining up with TRBD1. CDR3 length: 13 amino acids. The V and J ends lost 4 bases and 2 bases, in that order; junction bases with no gene match: 1. The germline CDR1 and CDR2 sequences are LGHDT and YNNKEL (reference sequence). CDR3 sequence reads: CASSRQGTYEQYF. In DNA form, the CDR3 reads TGTGCCAGCAGCCGACAGGGGACCTACGAGCAGTACTTC.

The gene calls are TRBV7-9 and TRBJ2-5; 9 bases map to TRBD1. From germline, CDR1 is SEHNR and CDR2 FQNEAQ (reference sequence). After removal of 5 bases from V and 1 base from J, the junction contained 2 bases not matched to a gene. The CDR3 totals 14 residues. The CDR3: CASSLTGGQETQYF. In DNA form, the CDR3 reads TGTGCCAGCAGCCTGACAGGGGGCCAAGAGACCCAGTACTTC.

This rearrangement joins TRBV5-4 to TRBJ2-7, with 14 bases matching TRBD2. Trimming cost V 4 bases and J 6 bases; bases outside gene matches: 9. Germline V CDR1 and CDR2: SGHNT, YYREEE (reference sequence). This CDR3 has 16 residues. The chain's CDR3 is CASSAGTSGRIFEQYF. In DNA, the CDR3 is TGTGCCAGCAGCGCTGGGACTAGCGGGAGAATCTTCGAGCAGTACTTC.

This clone has only one observation. V and J are TRBV19 and TRBJ1-4; unclear D gene. The V gene lost 4 bases and the J gene lost 0 bases, with 18 bases spanning the gap. Germline assignment: CDR1 LNHDA and CDR2 SQIVND (reference sequence). The CDR3 sequence is 18 residues long. The CDR3 spells CASSRPGGYGATNEKLFF. The CDR3 DNA sequence: TGTGCCAGTAGTAGACCAGGCGGGTATGGGGCAACTAATGAAAAACTGTTTTTT. The complete variable domain, with remaining parts taken from reference TRBV19 and TRBJ1-4, reads DGGITQSPKYLFRKEGQNVTLSCEQNLNHDAMYWYRQDPGQGLRLIYYSQIVNDFQKGDIAEGYSVSREKKESFPLTVTSAQKNPTAFYLCASSRPGGYGATNEKLFFGSGTQLSVL.

Notes on this clone: The same CDR3 can be traced to other DNA sequences in this sample. The chain links TRBV20-1 to TRBJ2-5; D ambiguous. The V gene lost 1 base and the J gene lost 5 bases, with 5 bases spanning the gap. CDR3 length equals 11 residues. The germline V gene has CDR1 DFQATT and CDR2 SNEGSKA (reference sequence). This chain's CDR3 is CSARARETQYF. CDR3 sequence (DNA): TGCAGTGCTAGAGCGCGGGAGACCCAGTACTTC.

J is TRBJ2-5 and V is TRBV11-2, with D tentatively TRBD1 (5 bases). CDR3 length: 14 residues. Trimming stripped 2 bases from V and 3 bases from J, with 10 bases between. CDR1 is SGHAT, CDR2 FQNNGV, per germline. CDR3 in DNA: TGTGCCAGCAGCTTAACAGGCAGGAAAGAGACCCAGTACTTC. As protein: CASSLTGRKETQYF.

J is TRBJ2-2 and V is TRBV5-1; D possibly corresponds to TRBD2 (5 bases). Trimming took off 0 bases at V and 13 bases at J, with 10 bases between the two ends. In germline, CDR1 is SGHRS, CDR2 YFSETQ. The CDR3 contains 12 residues. CDR3 nucleotide sequence: TGCGCCAGCAGCTTGGTCGGGGTCGTGCTGTTTTTT. It codes for CASSLVGVVLFF.